This record covers a single TCR beta chain. Libraries were prepared by immunoSEQ multiplex PCR; TCRdb keeps only in-frame clonotypes and omits some of them. The sample records about 73,000 clones, approximately 83% being singletons. V lost 5 bases and J lost 1; bases outside the gene matches: 2. CDR3 size: 15 residues. Germline assignment: CDR1 MNHEY and CDR2 SVGEGT. These data come from a study of blood T cell repertoires in COVID-19. This chain uses TRBV6-2 or TRBV6-3 with TRBJ2-3; the match to TRBD2 covers 11 bases. Source material: peripheral blood. The sequence was obtained from an elderly man with active or convalescent COVID-19. The CDR3 is CASSLGLAGTDTQYF. CDR3 coding DNA: TGTGCCAGCAGTCTGGGACTAGCGGGCACAGATACGCAGTATTTT.